The 3 T cell receptor beta chains below come from one sample, sequenced in a study of regulatory T cells in long-lasting Graves disease. TCR beta libraries were built with iRepertoire HTBI primers and Arm-PCR of CDR3 regions. TCRdb analysed the multiplex PCR reads with MiXCR anew, one entry per CDR3 protein. The top ten hold 10% to 15% of the sample, which has some 200,000 distinct CDR3 sequences, 15% to 20% seen once. Time point described: newly diagnosed GD, antithyroid drugs for less than 3 months. Construction of the TCR library relied on RNA isolated from PBMCs. This same sample was also taken into another study, of T cells in Graves' hyperthyroidism and ophthalmopathy.

Material: peripheral blood mononuclear cells (PBMCs), obtained at new diagnosis, from a patient treated with antithyroid drugs. These receptors all come from a woman in her twenties or thirties with Graves disease.

Regarding this clonotype: A read error is the likely source, as a far larger clone sits one nucleotide away. The V and J genes are TRBV12-3 or TRBV12-4 and TRBJ2-1; weak D call: TRBD1 (5 bases). CDR3 length: 19 amino acids. V was cut by 2 bases and J by 10 bases, with 30 bases left in between. CDR3 amino acids: CASSLSPPIPQGNSYEQFF. The CDR3 nucleotides are TGTGCCAGCAGTTTATCACCCCCCATACCTCAGGGAAACTCCTACGAGCAGTTCTTC.

This clonotype was recorded at least ten times. The rearrangement links TRBV20-1 to TRBJ2-7; 10 nucleotides agree with TRBD1. V lost 2 bases, J lost 7 bases, and 8 bases stayed unmatched. Germline V gives CDR1 DFQATT, CDR2 SNEGSKA (reference sequence). The CDR3 has 14 residues. As DNA, the CDR3 is TGCAGTGCTAGACGACAGGGGGCACCCGGGGAGCAGTACTTC. Translating gives CSARRQGAPGEQYF.

This clonotype has ten or more counts. The V gene is TRBV5-4, the J gene TRBJ2-7, with TRBD1 identical over 7 bases. The CDR3 is 15 residues long. The V segment lost 4 bases and the J segment 0 bases; nucleotides outside the gene matches: 7. CDR1 and CDR2 from the germline V gene are SGHNT and YYREEE (reference sequence). The CDR3 DNA reads TGTGCCAGCAGCCTTCCGGGACAGCCCTCCTACGAGCAGTACTTC. This sequence encodes CASSLPGQPSYEQYF.